These 32 T cell receptor beta chains came from one sample sequenced in a study of CD8 T cells in Susac syndrome. After extraction with the RNeasy kit, about 0.5 to 1 ug of the RNA was reverse transcribed using random hexamers. TCRdb itself ran the immunoSEQ multiplex PCR reads through MiXCR, one entry per CDR3 protein. This table has under 350,000 distinct CDR3 sequences, 90% to 95% appearing once. Sequencing was performed on CD4+ T cells from PBMCs. These receptor sequences come from a human donor with multiple sclerosis.

The chain carries TRBV29-1 and TRBJ2-2; 9 bases are a match to TRBD1. V dropped 8 bases and J dropped 7; count of bases not matched to a gene: 8. There are 13 residues in the CDR3. Germline loops: CDR1 SQVTM, CDR2 ANQGSEA. CDR3 amino acids: CSYSTGGIGELFF. CDR3 DNA sequence: TGCAGCTATTCAACAGGGGGCATCGGGGAGCTGTTTTTT.

The chain is built from TRBV5-4 and TRBJ1-1; D unclear. CDR1 and CDR2 (germline): SGHNT, YYREEE (reference sequence). The V gene lost 0 bases and the J gene lost 5 bases, with 14 bases spanning the gap. This CDR3 contains 15 residues. The DNA for the CDR3 is TGTGCCAGCAGCTTGGCACTGCTGGCGGGGACTGAAGCTTTCTTT. Amino acids: CASSLALLAGTEAFF.

The chain carries TRBV6-6 and TRBJ1-3, with D unresolved. This CDR3 has 15 amino acids. Germline CDR1 MNHNY, CDR2 SVGAGI (reference sequence). V was trimmed by 5 bases and J by 4 bases, leaving 15 bases between them. The CDR3 nucleotides are TGTGCCAGCAGTCCGTCGCGACGAGAGGGAAACACCATATATTTT. The encoded protein is CASSPSRREGNTIYF.

The chain has TRBV2 and TRBJ2-7, with TRBD2 identical over 13 bases. V dropped 6 bases and J dropped 6; count of bases not matched to a gene: 17. The CDR3 loop spans 18 amino acids. Germline values: CDR1 SNHLY, CDR2 FYNNEI. CDR3 sequence reads: CASRTLAVTGLAGTEQYF. CDR3 DNA sequence: TGTGCCAGCAGAACTTTAGCGGTGACGGGACTAGCGGGAACCGAGCAGTACTTC.

In nucleotides, the CDR3 is TGTGCCAGCAGTAAATGGATATCTGGGGCCAACGTCCTGACTTTC. Translating it yields CASSKWISGANVLTF. The chain combines TRBV6-5 with TRBJ2-6; no definite D call. V was cut by 5 bases and J by 1 base, with 9 bases left in between. Germline values: CDR1 MNHEY, CDR2 SVGAGI. This CDR3 has 15 amino acids.

This chain links TRBV7-3 with TRBJ1-1; D is possibly TRBD1 (5 bases). Between the trimmed V and J ends, which lost 2 bases and 5 bases, there was a span of 9 bases. The CDR3 sequence is 13 residues long. CDR1 and CDR2 from the germline V gene are SGHTA and FQGTGA. The CDR3 coding sequence is TGTGCCAGCAGCTTAGGGACCTATACTGAAGCTTTCTTT. This codes for CASSLGTYTEAFF.

This chain connects TRBV19 to TRBJ2-1; TRBD1 might be the D (5 bases). The CDR3 extends over 15 amino acids. Germline lookup yields CDR1 LNHDA and CDR2 SQIVND (reference sequence). Trimming pared 3 bases from V and 4 bases from J, leaving 13 bases between. The CDR3 reads CASSIGAVSYNEQFF. CDR3 nucleotide sequence: TGTGCCAGTAGTATTGGGGCAGTCTCTTACAATGAGCAGTTCTTC.

The J gene is TRBJ2-3, the V gene TRBV6-2 or TRBV6-3; 9 bases match TRBD2. J was trimmed by 6 bases and V by 4 bases; bases with no gene match: 8. The CDR3 length is 15 residues. CDR1 is MNHEY and CDR2 is SVGEGT in the germline V gene. The CDR3 DNA sequence: TGTGCCAGCAGTTTTAGCGGGAGACCCCCCGATACGCAGTATTTT. Amino acid sequence: CASSFSGRPPDTQYF.

The chain joins TRBV3-1 to TRBJ2-3; TRBD1 matches 7 bases. Trimming at V came to 4 bases and at J to 3 bases, leaving 7 bases not matched to a gene. Germline V gene sequence: CDR1 LGHDT, CDR2 YNNKEL (reference sequence). CDR3 length equals 15 residues. The DNA for the CDR3 is TGTGCCAGCAGCCCCAGGGGGTTGAGAACAGATACGCAGTATTTT. Its protein product is CASSPRGLRTDTQYF.

The chain couples TRBV5-1 to TRBJ2-6; possibly TRBD1 for D (6 bases). V dropped 7 bases and J dropped 5 bases, with 19 bases sitting between them. Germline CDR1 and CDR2: SGHRS and YFSETQ. The CDR3 extends over 16 amino acids. The CDR3: CASSTGTPIRANVLTF. DNA of the CDR3: TGCGCCAGCTCTACCGGGACACCTATACGGGCCAACGTCCTGACTTTC.

CDR3 in amino acids: CASSLDSGASTDTQYF. The CDR3 nucleotides are TGCGCCAGCAGCTTGGATAGCGGGGCTAGCACAGATACGCAGTATTTT. V gene TRBV5-1 combines with J gene TRBJ2-3; 8 nucleotides match TRBD2. CDR3 length: 16 residues. The germline V gene has CDR1 SGHRS and CDR2 YFSETQ. The V and J ends lost 0 bases and 0 bases, in that order; junction bases with no gene match: 3.

The V gene is TRBV7-9, the J gene TRBJ2-7; D is uncertain. The CDR3 extends over 12 amino acids. CDR1 and CDR2 from the germline V gene are SEHNR and FQNEAQ (reference sequence). Trimming left V 6 bases short and J 5 bases short, with 11 bases between. DNA of the CDR3: TGTGCCAGCAGTCCGATCGGCGACGAGCAGTACTTC. Its protein is CASSPIGDEQYF. Full variable domain (missing parts from reference TRBV7-9 and TRBJ2-7): DTGVSQNPRHKITKRGQNVTFRCDPISEHNRLYWYRQTLGQGPEFLTYFQNEAQLEKSRLLSDRFSAERPKGSFSTLEIQRTEQGDSAMYLCASSPIGDEQYFGPGTRLTVT.

The chain has TRBV5-4 and TRBJ2-3, with 15 bases matching TRBD2. The CDR3 has 16 amino acids. CDR1 is SGHNT and CDR2 is YYREEE in the germline V gene (reference sequence). The V and J ends lost 3 bases and 5 bases, in that order; junction bases with no gene match: 4. The CDR3 DNA reads TGTGCCAGCAGCTGGACTAGCGGGAGGGTGGTAGATACGCAGTATTTT. Translation: CASSWTSGRVVDTQYF.

The chain has TRBV7-3 and TRBJ2-6; no definite D call. Between the trimmed V and J ends, which lost 1 base and 2 bases, there was a span of 6 bases. CDR1 SGHTA and CDR2 FQGTGA come from the germline V gene. This CDR3 region has 15 residues. The CDR3 coding sequence is TGTGCCAGCAGCTTAAACGGGCCTGGGGCCAACGTCCTGACTTTC. This encodes CASSLNGPGANVLTF.

The rearrangement links TRBV29-1 to TRBJ2-1; 11 nucleotides match TRBD1. V shed 3 bases, J shed 6 bases, and the junction held 4 bases outside the gene matches. The CDR3 runs to 14 residues. CDR1 and CDR2 from the germline V gene are SQVTM and ANQGSEA. Written as DNA, the CDR3 is TGCAGCGTTGATGGGACAGGGGGGAGCAATGAGCAGTTCTTC. This sequence encodes CSVDGTGGSNEQFF.

This sequence joins TRBV19 and TRBJ1-2; 10 bases are shared with TRBD1. This CDR3 is built from 14 residues. Germline V gene sequence: CDR1 LNHDA, CDR2 SQIVND (reference sequence). With 6 bases clipped from V and 6 bases from J, the junction kept 7 bases outside the gene matches. In DNA form, the CDR3 reads TGTGCCAGTAGCTTTCGGGACAGGGGACATGGCTACACCTTC. The encoded protein is CASSFRDRGHGYTF. The full variable domain, rest sourced from reference TRBV19 and TRBJ1-2, is DGGITQSPKYLFRKEGQNVTLSCEQNLNHDAMYWYRQDPGQGLRLIYYSQIVNDFQKGDIAEGYSVSREKKESFPLTVTSAQKNPTAFYLCASSFRDRGHGYTFGSGTRLTVV.

The chain joins TRBV20-1 to TRBJ2-3; TRBD2 matches at 8 bases. The length of the CDR3 is 13 residues. Trimming took 6 bases from V and 5 from J; bases not matched to a gene: 7. In germline, CDR1 is DFQATT, CDR2 SNEGSKA (reference sequence). CDR3 nucleotide sequence: TGCAGTGCCTACGGGGGGGCCGGAGATACGCAGTATTTT. Amino acids: CSAYGGAGDTQYF.

The chain combines TRBV7-9 with TRBJ2-2; D ambiguous. There are 14 residues in the CDR3. Germline CDR1 SEHNR, CDR2 FQNEAQ (reference sequence). Trimming shortened V by 4 bases and J by 4 bases, and 10 bases separated the two germline ends. CDR3 residues: CASSSLVSTGELFF. CDR3 bases: TGTGCCAGCAGCTCCCTGGTCAGCACCGGGGAGCTGTTTTTT.

The gene calls are TRBV24-1 and TRBJ2-1; 14 nucleotides agree with TRBD2. This CDR3 is 17 amino acids long. Trimming took 3 bases from V and 5 from J; bases not matched to a gene: 5. Germline V lookup: CDR1 KGHDR, CDR2 SFDVKD. The CDR3 DNA reads TGTGCCACCAGTGATACCCGGACTAGCGGGAGGCACAATGAGCAGTTCTTC. Translated, it gives CATSDTRTSGRHNEQFF.

This sequence joins TRBV19 and TRBJ1-5, with a weak D call TRBD1 (6 bases). Trimming stripped 6 bases from V and 2 bases from J, with 17 bases between. The CDR3 extends over 16 amino acids. CDR1 and CDR2 from the germline V gene are LNHDA and SQIVND (reference sequence). CDR3 nucleotides: TGTGCCAGTAGCTCGGGGCCGGGGGCTGGCAATCAGCCCCAGCATTTT. It translates to CASSSGPGAGNQPQHF.

V gene TRBV24-1 combines with J gene TRBJ2-2, with a weak D call TRBD1 (6 bases). Trimming removed 9 bases from V and 2 bases from J, with 9 bases in between. The germline V gene encodes CDR1 KGHDR and CDR2 SFDVKD. The length of the CDR3 is 13 residues. CDR3 bases: TGTGCCACCGCCGGGACAAACACCGGGGAGCTGTTTTTT. Protein: CATAGTNTGELFF.

The chain joins TRBV6-2 or TRBV6-3 to TRBJ1-2, with a tentative D call TRBD1 (5 bases). In germline, CDR1 is MNHEY, CDR2 SVGEGT. V was pared by 2 bases and J by 4 bases, with 14 bases between. The CDR3 consists of 15 residues. The CDR3 here is CASSYQGATRYGYTF. In DNA form, the CDR3 reads TGTGCCAGCAGTTACCAGGGAGCCACCCGCTATGGCTACACCTTC.

The gene calls are TRBV20-1 and TRBJ2-7; no definite D call. V gave up 1 base and J gave up 1 base, with 14 bases separating them. The CDR3 consists of 15 residues. In germline, CDR1 is DFQATT, CDR2 SNEGSKA (reference sequence). The CDR3 here is CSARVDAPGSYEQYF. The DNA of the CDR3 is TGCAGTGCTAGAGTCGACGCACCCGGTTCCTACGAGCAGTACTTC.

The genes are TRBV7-9 and TRBJ2-6; 7 bases line up with TRBD2. V shed 5 bases and J 0 bases; nucleotides not matched to a gene: 7. CDR1 and CDR2 (germline): SEHNR, FQNEAQ (reference sequence). The CDR3 spans 17 residues. The CDR3 bases are TGTGCCAGCAGCCGGGGGAGGGGTTCCTCTGGGGCCAACGTCCTGACTTTC. It encodes CASSRGRGSSGANVLTF. Combining the CDR3 with reference TRBV7-9 and TRBJ2-6 gives the whole variable domain DTGVSQNPRHKITKRGQNVTFRCDPISEHNRLYWYRQTLGQGPEFLTYFQNEAQLEKSRLLSDRFSAERPKGSFSTLEIQRTEQGDSAMYLCASSRGRGSSGANVLTFGAGSRLTVL.

In this sample, this clonotype turned up a few times. The J gene is TRBJ1-4, the V gene TRBV21-1. TRBV21-1 is a pseudogene segment. The CDR3 consists of 11 residues. DNA for the CDR3: TGTGCCAGCGGTAAGAATGAAAAACTGTTTTTT. It codes for CASGKNEKLFF.

J is TRBJ2-2 and V is TRBV6-2 or TRBV6-3; no definite D call. The germline V and J ends were trimmed by 0 bases and 4 bases, with 9 bases remaining between them. This CDR3 comprises 15 residues. Germline CDR1 is MNHEY and CDR2 is SVGEGT. CDR3 in amino acids: CASSYSQSGTGELFF. The CDR3 region has the DNA TGTGCCAGCAGTTACTCGCAGTCGGGCACCGGGGAGCTGTTTTTT.

This clonotype has only a few counts. The V call is TRBV9, the J call TRBJ2-5, with 7 nucleotides matching TRBD2. The CDR3 totals 14 residues. The V gene end was trimmed by 1 base and the J gene end by 9 bases; junction bases not matched to a gene: 9. Germline lookup yields CDR1 SGDLS and CDR2 YYNGEE. For the CDR3, the DNA is TGTGCCAGCAGCGTAACGACTAGCTCGGTGGCCCAGTACTTC. Translated: CASSVTTSSVAQYF.

This clonotype has a handful of counts. V and J are TRBV2 and TRBJ1-2; possibly TRBD1 for D (6 bases). The length of the CDR3 is 17 residues. The V end was cut by 3 bases, the J end by 6 bases, with 23 bases between. Germline V gene lookup returns CDR1 SNHLY and CDR2 FYNNEI. The CDR3 protein is CASSDYSGLGGKDGYTF. DNA for the CDR3: TGTGCCAGCAGTGATTACTCAGGTCTAGGGGGGAAGGATGGCTACACCTTC. The whole variable domain, remainder taken from reference TRBV2 and TRBJ1-2, is EPEVTQTPSHQVTQMGQEVILRCVPISNHLYFYWYRQILGQKVEFLVSFYNNEISEKSEIFDDQFSVERPDGSNFTLKIRSTKLEDSAMYFCASSDYSGLGGKDGYTFGSGTRLTVV.

The CDR3 region is CASSFQGAGETQYF. The CDR3 DNA reads as TGTGCCAGCAGCTTCCAAGGGGCCGGGGAGACCCAGTACTTC. The chain couples TRBV5-4 to TRBJ2-5; the D gene is possibly TRBD1 (5 bases). The CDR3 has 14 amino acids. Germline V gene data show CDR1 as SGHNT and CDR2 as YYREEE (reference sequence). V was cut by 2 bases and J by 5 bases, with 13 bases left in between.

V usage is TRBV20-1 and J usage is TRBJ2-5; TRBD1 matches at 8 bases. CDR3 length equals 15 residues. CDR1 and CDR2 from the germline V gene are DFQATT and SNEGSKA (reference sequence). After removal of 3 bases from V and 5 bases from J, the junction contained 11 bases not matched to a gene. The CDR3 sequence: CSASARGRGAETQYF. The CDR3 region has the DNA TGCAGTGCTAGTGCCAGGGGGCGAGGGGCGGAGACCCAGTACTTC.

The CDR3 protein is CAWDRVDNEQFF. In DNA, the CDR3 is TGTGCCTGGGACAGGGTCGACAATGAGCAGTTCTTC. The gene calls are TRBV30 and TRBJ2-1, with 7 bases aligning to TRBD1. CDR1 is GTSNPN, CDR2 SVGIG, per germline (reference sequence). This CDR3 region has 12 residues. Losses at the gene ends were 5 bases for V and 5 bases for J; bases not matched to a gene: 3.

J is TRBJ2-7 and V is TRBV30, with 12 bases fitting TRBD2. This CDR3 comprises 13 residues. CDR1 is GTSNPN, CDR2 SVGIG, per germline (reference sequence). The junction had 4 bases not matched to a gene; V was cut back by 7 bases and J by 3 bases. The chain's CDR3 is CALGTSGLYEQYF. The CDR3 DNA reads TGTGCCTTGGGGACTAGCGGGCTCTACGAGCAGTACTTC. Complete variable domain (other parts from reference TRBV30 and TRBJ2-7): SQTIHQWPATLVQPVGSPLSLECTVEGTSNPNLYWYRQAAGRGLQLLFYSVGIGQISSEVPQNLSASRPQDRQFILSSKKLLLSDSGFYLCALGTSGLYEQYFGPGTRLTVT.